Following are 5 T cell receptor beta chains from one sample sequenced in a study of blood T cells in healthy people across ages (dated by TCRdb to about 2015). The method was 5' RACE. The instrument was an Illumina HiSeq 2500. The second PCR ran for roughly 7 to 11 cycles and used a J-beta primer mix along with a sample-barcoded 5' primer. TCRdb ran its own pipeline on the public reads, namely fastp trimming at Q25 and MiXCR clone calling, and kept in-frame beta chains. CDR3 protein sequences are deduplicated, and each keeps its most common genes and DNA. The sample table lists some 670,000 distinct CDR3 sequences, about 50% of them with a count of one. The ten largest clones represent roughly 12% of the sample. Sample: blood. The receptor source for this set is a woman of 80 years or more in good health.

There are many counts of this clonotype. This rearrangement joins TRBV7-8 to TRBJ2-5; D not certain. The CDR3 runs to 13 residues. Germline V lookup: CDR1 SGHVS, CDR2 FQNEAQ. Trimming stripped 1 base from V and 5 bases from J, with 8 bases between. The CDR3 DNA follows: TGTGCCAGCAGCTTAGGGGGTCCGGAGACCCAGTACTTC. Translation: CASSLGGPETQYF. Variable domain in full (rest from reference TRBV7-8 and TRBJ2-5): GAGVSQSPRYKVAKRGQDVALRCDPISGHVSLFWYQQALGQGPEFLTYFQNEAQLDKSGLPSDRFFAERPEGSVSTLKIQRTQQEDSAVYLCASSLGGPETQYFGPGTRLLVL.

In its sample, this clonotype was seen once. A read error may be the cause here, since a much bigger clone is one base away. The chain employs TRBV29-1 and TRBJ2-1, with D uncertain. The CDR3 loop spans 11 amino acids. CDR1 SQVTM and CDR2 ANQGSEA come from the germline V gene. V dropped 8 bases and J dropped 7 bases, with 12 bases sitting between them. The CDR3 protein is CSMSPRNEQFF. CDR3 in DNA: TGCAGCATGAGTCCCCGGAATGAGCAGTTCTTC.

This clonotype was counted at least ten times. CDR3 amino acids: CASSLVRQRNQPQHF. Here the CDR3 DNA reads TGTGCCAGCAGCTTAGTGAGGCAGCGCAATCAGCCCCAGCATTTT. The chain carries TRBV7-8 and TRBJ1-5; D is unresolved. The CDR3 extends over 15 amino acids. The germline V gene encodes CDR1 SGHVS and CDR2 FQNEAQ. Trimming cost V 1 base and J 2 bases, with 9 bases left between them. Combining the CDR3 with reference TRBV7-8 and TRBJ1-5 gives the whole variable domain GAGVSQSPRYKVAKRGQDVALRCDPISGHVSLFWYQQALGQGPEFLTYFQNEAQLDKSGLPSDRFFAERPEGSVSTLKIQRTQQEDSAVYLCASSLVRQRNQPQHFGDGTRLSIL.

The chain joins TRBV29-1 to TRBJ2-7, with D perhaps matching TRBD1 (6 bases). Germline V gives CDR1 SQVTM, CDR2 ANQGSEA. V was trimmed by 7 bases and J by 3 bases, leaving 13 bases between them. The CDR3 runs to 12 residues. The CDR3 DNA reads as TGCAGCGCGGGACAACACATCTACGAGCAGTACTTC. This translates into CSAGQHIYEQYF.

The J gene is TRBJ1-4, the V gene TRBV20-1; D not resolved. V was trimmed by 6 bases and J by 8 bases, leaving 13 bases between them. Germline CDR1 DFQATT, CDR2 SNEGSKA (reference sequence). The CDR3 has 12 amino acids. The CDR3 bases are TGCAGTGCCCAGCAGGACCTGGAAAAACTGTTTTTT. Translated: CSAQQDLEKLFF.